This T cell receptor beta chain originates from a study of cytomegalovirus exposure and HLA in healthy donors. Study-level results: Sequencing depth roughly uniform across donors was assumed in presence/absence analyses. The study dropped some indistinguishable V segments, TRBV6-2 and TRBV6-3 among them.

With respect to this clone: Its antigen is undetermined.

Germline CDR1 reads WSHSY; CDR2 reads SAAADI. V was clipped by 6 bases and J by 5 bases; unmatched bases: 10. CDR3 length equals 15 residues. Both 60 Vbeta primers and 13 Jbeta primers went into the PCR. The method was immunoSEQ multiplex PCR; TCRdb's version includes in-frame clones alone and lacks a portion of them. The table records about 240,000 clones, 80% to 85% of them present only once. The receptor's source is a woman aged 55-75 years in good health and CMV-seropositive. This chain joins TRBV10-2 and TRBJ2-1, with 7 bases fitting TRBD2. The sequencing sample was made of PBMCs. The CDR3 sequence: CASSNGAGANNEQFF. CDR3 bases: TGCGCCAGCAGCAACGGGGCGGGAGCAAACAATGAGCAGTTCTTC.